The 6 T cell receptor beta chains below come from one sample, sequenced in a study of T cells after yellow fever vaccination. MiXCR, applied by TCRdb to the 5' RACE reads, yields one record per CDR3 protein. Altogether 500,000 to 700,000 distinct CDR3 sequences are present, roughly a fifth being singletons, with the ten largest covering roughly an eighth. Sequencing used PBMCs, obtained 15 days after the yellow fever booster vaccination. The receptors come from a man aged 30-40 years who received the YFV17D yellow fever vaccine.

The V and J genes are TRBV7-2 and TRBJ2-7, with 8 bases lining up with TRBD1. Per germline, CDR1 SGHTA and CDR2 FQGNSA. The CDR3 is 15 amino acids. After removal of 1 base from V and 2 bases from J, the junction contained 4 bases not matched to a gene. The CDR3 loop reads CASSLGQGAPYEQYF. CDR3 coding DNA: TGTGCCAGCAGCTTAGGGCAGGGGGCGCCCTACGAGCAGTACTTC. The full variable domain, in which reference TRBV7-2 and TRBJ2-7 provide the parts outside the CDR3, is GAGVSQSPSNKVTEKGKDVELRCDPISGHTALYWYRQSLGQGLEFLIYFQGNSAPDKSGLPSDRFSAERTGGSVSTLTIQRTQQEDSAVYLCASSLGQGAPYEQYFGPGTRLTVT.

The DNA of the CDR3 is TGTGCCAGCAGCCGGACTTCCTATGGCTACACCTTC. As protein: CASSRTSYGYTF. The chain couples TRBV14 to TRBJ1-2; D is uncertain. There are 12 residues in the CDR3. CDR1 is SGHDN, CDR2 FVKESK, per germline. V lost 4 bases to trimming and J lost 4 bases, with 7 bases between them.

This clonotype appeared many times. The chain combines TRBV6-6 with TRBJ1-1; a weak D match, TRBD1 (5 bases). V lost 4 bases and J lost 4, with 7 bases in between. CDR3 length equals 12 residues. Germline V CDR1 and CDR2: MNHNY, SVGAGI (reference sequence). CDR3 bases: TGTGCCAGCAGTTCTAGGGGCACTGAAGCTTTCTTT. It encodes CASSSRGTEAFF.

This clonotype was found a few times. The chain carries TRBV3-1 and TRBJ2-2; 10 nucleotides agree with TRBD2. The CDR3 covers 16 residues. Germline assignment: CDR1 LGHDT and CDR2 YNNKEL (reference sequence). Trimming at V came to 3 bases and at J to 5 bases, leaving 6 bases not matched to a gene. The CDR3 spells CASSQTSGRRTGELFF. The CDR3 bases are TGTGCCAGCAGCCAGACTAGCGGGCGTCGGACCGGGGAGCTGTTTTTT.

V and J are TRBV7-3 and TRBJ2-3; tentatively, D is TRBD2 (6 bases). Trimming took 0 bases from V and 4 from J, leaving 26 bases between them. CDR3 length: 20 amino acids. Germline V gives CDR1 SGHTA, CDR2 FQGTGA. The CDR3 DNA sequence: TGTGCCAGCAGCTTAACGACAACCGGGACTTCCGCGGTGGGTCCAGATACGCAGTATTTT. It yields the protein CASSLTTTGTSAVGPDTQYF.

The chain employs TRBV28 and TRBJ2-1; D remains ambiguous. This CDR3 is built from 13 residues. Looked up from germline, CDR1 is MDHEN and CDR2 is SYDVKM. V was cut by 6 bases and J by 6 bases, with 12 bases left in between. In nucleotides, the CDR3 is TGTGCCAGCAGCCTAGACCAAACCAATGAGCAGTTCTTC. Translating it yields CASSLDQTNEQFF.